This TCR beta chain was identified during a study of shared clonotypes between healthy human individuals. With regard to this clone: Antigen unknown.

The repertoire was sequenced with immunoSEQ multiplex PCR; TCRdb's copy has only in-frame clones and lacks some. The data hold fewer than 1 million clones, with approximately 97% observed a single time. The CDR3 has 17 residues. V trimming: 0 bases; J trimming: 0 bases; junction bases outside the gene matches: 4. Germline CDR1 is SGDLS and CDR2 is YYNGEE. Only CD45RO-negative cells positively selected for CCR7 counted as naive CD8 cells, so terminally differentiated effector memory CD45RA+ cells were excluded. General study results and limits: Naive CD4 clonotypes overlapped across a handful of donors at about 5.2%.

Specimen: naive CD8+ T cells sorted from blood. This rearrangement joins TRBV9 to TRBJ2-1, with TRBD2 matching over 9 bases. The TCR was taken from a young man in good health. The DNA for the CDR3 is TGTGCCAGCAGCGTAGATAGAGCGGGGGGCTCCTACAATGAGCAGTTCTTC. Protein product: CASSVDRAGGSYNEQFF.